This is a list of T cell receptor beta chains from one sample in a study of blood T cell repertoires in COVID-19. This table comes from immunoSEQ multiplex PCR, and its TCRdb copy is limited to in-frame clones, with some not included. The table records roughly 190,000 clones, 70% to 90% of them present only once. The sample was peripheral blood. The receptor set was obtained from a man in his sixties with active or convalescent COVID-19. Each CDR3 is given with its conserved first and last residue. Fields, in order: clone size, D gene, V gene, J gene, CDR3 protein, CDR3 DNA. D genes are given only for firm matches. Rows give clone size only sometimes, using once, few, many, or a class for an expanded clone.

NA,NA,TRBV7-2,TRBJ2-7,CASSPSRFEQYF,TGTGCCAGCAGTCCGTCTCGTTTCGAGCAGTACTTC
NA,TRBD2,TRBV7-3,TRBJ2-1,CASSLSSGGPYEQFF,TGTGCCAGCAGCTTATCGTCGGGGGGGCCGTATGAGCAGTTCTTC
NA,NA,TRBV14,TRBJ1-5,CASSQQGGQPQHF,TGTGCCAGCAGCCAACAGGGAGGTCAGCCCCAGCATTTT
NA,TRBD1,TRBV24-1,TRBJ1-5,CATSDFDRGADQPQHF,TGTGCCACCAGTGACTTTGACAGGGGAGCCGATCAGCCCCAGCATTTT
NA,NA,TRBV6-5,TRBJ2-3,CASNGRGFTDTQYF,TGTGCCAGCAATGGCAGGGGTTTCACAGATACGCAGTATTTT
NA,TRBD1,TRBV18,TRBJ1-4,CASSPGTGTKSEKLFF,TGTGCCAGCTCACCAGGGACAGGGACGAAAAGTGAAAAACTGTTTTTT
NA,NA,TRBV5-1,TRBJ2-5,CASSKDTQQETQYF,TGCGCCAGCAGTAAAGACACCCAACAAGAGACCCAGTACTTC
once,NA,TRBV6-5,TRBJ1-5,CASSYSGNGNQPQHF,TGTGCCAGCAGTTACTCCGGGAACGGCAATCAGCCCCAGCATTTT
NA,TRBD1,TRBV29-1,TRBJ2-1,CSGDRGGNEQFF,TGCAGTGGGGACAGGGGAGGGAATGAGCAGTTCTTC
NA,TRBD1,TRBV6-6,TRBJ1-3,CASSYEGQGSGNTIYF,TGTGCCAGCAGTTACGAGGGACAGGGATCAGGAAACACCATATATTTT
NA,NA,TRBV6-5,TRBJ2-2,CASLSYGELFF,TGTGCCAGCCTTAGTTACGGGGAGCTGTTTTTT
NA,NA,TRBV15,TRBJ2-1,CATSRDRLNYNEQFF,TGTGCCACCAGCAGAGACAGATTAAACTACAATGAGCAGTTCTTC
NA,NA,TRBV6-5,TRBJ2-1,CASRRLVTDGEQFF,TGTGCCAGCAGACGACTAGTTACAGATGGTGAGCAGTTCTTC
NA,TRBD1,TRBV2,TRBJ2-7,CASSSGQGFYEQYF,TGTGCCAGCAGTTCGGGACAGGGGTTTTACGAGCAGTACTTC
NA,NA,TRBV6-5,TRBJ1-1,CASSPQGSGAFF,TGTGCCAGCAGCCCGCAAGGGAGCGGAGCTTTCTTT
NA,TRBD1,TRBV30,TRBJ2-2,CAWTRTGWNTGELFF,TGTGCCTGGACCAGGACAGGTTGGAACACCGGGGAGCTGTTTTTT
NA,TRBD1,TRBV6-5,TRBJ1-6,CASRVDRVDSPLHF,TGTGCCAGCAGGGTTGACAGGGTAGATTCACCCCTCCACTTT
few,TRBD2,TRBV2,TRBJ2-1,CASRATSGGAHEQFF,TGTGCCAGCAGGGCGACTAGCGGGGGGGCACATGAGCAGTTCTTC
NA,NA,TRBV6-5,TRBJ1-2,CASSDSVLARWGYTF,TGTGCCAGCAGTGACTCAGTCCTGGCAAGATGGGGCTACACCTTC
once,NA,TRBV15,TRBJ1-3,CATSWGGVDYGNTIYF,TGTGCCACCAGCTGGGGCGGGGTGGATTATGGAAACACCATATATTTT
few,NA,TRBV6-5,TRBJ1-6,CASSYSQGDNSPLHF,TGTGCCAGCAGTTACTCGCAAGGGGATAATTCACCCCTCCACTTT
NA,NA,TRBV27,TRBJ1-1,CASSPRQDWITEAFF,TGTGCCAGCAGTCCGAGACAGGATTGGATCACTGAAGCTTTCTTT
NA,NA,TRBV5-6,TRBJ2-7,CASSLDTISGNEQYF,TGTGCCAGCAGCTTGGATACAATATCGGGGAACGAGCAGTACTTC
NA,TRBD1,TRBV6-5,TRBJ1-1,CASSYSWTGNTEAFF,TGTGCCAGCAGTTACTCGTGGACAGGGAACACTGAAGCTTTCTTT
NA,TRBD1,TRBV5-1,TRBJ1-2,CASSRRQGENYGYTF,TGCGCCAGCAGCCGCCGACAGGGGGAGAACTATGGCTACACCTTC
NA,NA,TRBV18,TRBJ1-1,CASSPRTENTEAFF,TGTGCCAGCTCACCCCGGACAGAGAACACTGAAGCTTTCTTT
NA,TRBD1,TRBV3-1/TRBV3-2,TRBJ2-2,CASSQTGGRTGELFF,TGTGCCAGCAGCCAGACAGGGGGAAGAACCGGGGAGCTGTTTTTT
NA,NA,TRBV3-1/TRBV3-2,TRBJ1-1,CASSQEWGGAFF,TGTGCCAGCAGCCAAGAATGGGGGGGAGCTTTCTTT
NA,NA,TRBV19,TRBJ2-6,CASSDSSGANVLTF,TGTGCCAGTAGTGACAGCTCTGGGGCCAACGTCCTGACTTTC
NA,NA,TRBV18,TRBJ2-5,CASSLRAVETQYF,TGTGCCAGCTCACTCAGAGCGGTAGAGACCCAGTACTTC
NA,NA,TRBV6-5,TRBJ1-5,CASHPGVRQPQHF,TGTGCCAGCCACCCAGGGGTTAGGCAGCCCCAGCATTTT
NA,TRBD2,TRBV3-1/TRBV3-2,TRBJ2-5,CASSLGTSGGARETQYF,TGTGCCAGCAGCCTAGGGACTAGCGGGGGGGCCCGGGAGACCCAGTACTTC
NA,NA,TRBV5-6,TRBJ1-1,CASSLRRGEAFF,TGTGCCAGCAGCTTGCGGAGAGGTGAAGCTTTCTTT
NA,TRBD1,TRBV2,TRBJ1-6,CASGRDSNSPLHF,TGTGCCAGCGGGCGGGACAGTAATTCACCCCTCCACTTT
NA,TRBD1,TRBV12-3/TRBV12-4,TRBJ2-3,CASRGGGGDTQYF,TGTGCCAGCAGAGGGGGCGGAGGAGATACGCAGTATTTT
NA,TRBD1,TRBV6-6,TRBJ1-3,CASSRQGVSRNTIYF,TGTGCCAGCAGTCGGCAGGGGGTATCTAGAAACACCATATATTTT
NA,NA,TRBV11-2,TRBJ1-3,CASSAYGGYGNTIYF,TGTGCCAGCAGCGCCTACGGAGGGTACGGAAACACCATATATTTT
NA,TRBD1,TRBV6-6,TRBJ1-1,CASSNTGATEAFF,TGTGCCAGCAGTAACACAGGGGCCACTGAAGCTTTCTTT
once,NA,TRBV5-4,TRBJ2-5,CASSLAGGGAKTQYF,TGTGCCAGCAGCTTGGCCGGAGGGGGCGCAAAGACCCAGTACTTC
NA,NA,TRBV19,TRBJ1-1,CASSTTGASEAFF,TGTGCCAGTAGTACGACAGGAGCAAGTGAAGCTTTCTTT
NA,TRBD1,TRBV6-5,TRBJ1-6,CASSSGQGLNSPLHF,TGTGCCAGCAGTTCTGGACAGGGGCTTAATTCACCCCTCCACTTT
NA,NA,TRBV2,TRBJ1-1,CASSAGSGGNTEAFF,TGTGCCAGCAGTGCAGGATCGGGAGGGAACACTGAAGCTTTCTTT
NA,NA,TRBV5-1,TRBJ2-3,CASSWSRLGGEQYF,TGCGCCAGCAGCTGGAGCCGTCTGGGAGGAGAGCAGTATTTT
NA,NA,TRBV3-1/TRBV3-2,TRBJ1-3,CASSQGQGNTIYF,TGTGCCAGCAGCCAAGGGCAGGGAAACACCATATATTTT